This T cell receptor beta chain was captured by sequencing in a study of identical twins. Notes on the study in general: Insertions ran lower in abundant cord blood beta clonotypes, though not in memory repertoires.

This clonotype was seen more than once but under ten times. Its cognate antigen is unknown. In germline, CDR1 is SQVTM, CDR2 ANQGSEA. Trimming took 7 bases from V and 4 from J, leaving 16 bases between them. This CDR3 has 13 residues. Healthy Caucasians were all of the donors. Unique molecular identifiers were present on the cDNA, and a universal primer site came from template switching. A single record per CDR3 protein comes from TCRdb applying MiXCR to the 5' RACE reads. The sample contains about 660,000 distinct CDR3 sequences, 8.6% of which appear only once. The sample also formed part of further work on yellow fever vaccine responses in identical twins. As that study records: Twins reportedly mounted vaccine T cell responses that seemed partly convergent, partly personalized.

This TCR was recovered from a woman younger than 30 in good health. Sequences were obtained from PBMCs. The V and J genes are TRBV29-1 and TRBJ1-1; D is unresolved. Here the CDR3 DNA reads TGCAGCGCCCAACCCCGGAGGTTCACTGAAGCTTTCTTT. Translation: CSAQPRRFTEAFF.